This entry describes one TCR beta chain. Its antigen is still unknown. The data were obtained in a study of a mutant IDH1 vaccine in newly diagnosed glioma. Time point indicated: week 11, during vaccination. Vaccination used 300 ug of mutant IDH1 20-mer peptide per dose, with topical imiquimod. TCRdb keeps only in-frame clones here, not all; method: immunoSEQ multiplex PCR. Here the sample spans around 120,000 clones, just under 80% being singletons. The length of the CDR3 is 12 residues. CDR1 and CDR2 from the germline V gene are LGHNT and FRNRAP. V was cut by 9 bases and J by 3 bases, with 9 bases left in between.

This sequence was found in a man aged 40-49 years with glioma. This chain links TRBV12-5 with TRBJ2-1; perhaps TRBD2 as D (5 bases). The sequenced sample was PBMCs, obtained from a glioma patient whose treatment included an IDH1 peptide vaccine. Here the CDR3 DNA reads TGTGCTAGATGGGAGTACTACAATGAGCAGTTCTTC. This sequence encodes CARWEYYNEQFF.